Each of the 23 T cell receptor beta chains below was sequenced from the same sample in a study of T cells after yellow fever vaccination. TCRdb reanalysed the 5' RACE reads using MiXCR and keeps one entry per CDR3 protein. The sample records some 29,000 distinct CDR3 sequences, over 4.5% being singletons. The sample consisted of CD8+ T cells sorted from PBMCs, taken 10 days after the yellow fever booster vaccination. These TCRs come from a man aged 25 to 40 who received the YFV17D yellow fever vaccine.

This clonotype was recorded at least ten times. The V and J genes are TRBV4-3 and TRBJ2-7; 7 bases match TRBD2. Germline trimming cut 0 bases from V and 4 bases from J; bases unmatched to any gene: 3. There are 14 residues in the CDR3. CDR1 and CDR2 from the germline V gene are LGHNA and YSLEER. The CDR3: CASSQDRGGYEQYF. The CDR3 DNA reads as TGCGCCAGCAGCCAAGATCGGGGAGGGTACGAGCAGTACTTC.

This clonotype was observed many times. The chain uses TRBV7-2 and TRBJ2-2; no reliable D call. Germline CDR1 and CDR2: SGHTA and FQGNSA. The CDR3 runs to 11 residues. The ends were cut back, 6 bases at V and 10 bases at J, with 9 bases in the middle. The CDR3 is CASRVGVELFF. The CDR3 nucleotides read TGTGCCAGCAGGGTTGGGGTGGAGCTGTTTTTT. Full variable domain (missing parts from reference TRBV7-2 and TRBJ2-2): GAGVSQSPSNKVTEKGKDVELRCDPISGHTALYWYRQSLGQGLEFLIYFQGNSAPDKSGLPSDRFSAERTGGSVSTLTIQRTQQEDSAVYLCASRVGVELFFGEGSRLTVL.

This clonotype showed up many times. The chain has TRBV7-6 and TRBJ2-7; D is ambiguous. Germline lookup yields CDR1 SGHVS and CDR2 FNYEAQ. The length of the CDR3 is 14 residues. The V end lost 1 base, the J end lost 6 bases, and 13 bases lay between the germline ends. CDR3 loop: CASSLVGLFSEQYF. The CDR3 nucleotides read TGTGCCAGCAGCTTAGTGGGCCTCTTCTCCGAGCAGTACTTC.

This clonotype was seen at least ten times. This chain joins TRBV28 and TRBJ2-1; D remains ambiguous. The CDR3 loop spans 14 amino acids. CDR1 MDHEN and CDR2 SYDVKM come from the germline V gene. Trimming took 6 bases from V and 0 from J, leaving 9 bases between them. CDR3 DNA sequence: TGTGCCAGCAGAACCACCAGCTCCTACAATGAGCAGTTCTTC. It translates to CASRTTSSYNEQFF.

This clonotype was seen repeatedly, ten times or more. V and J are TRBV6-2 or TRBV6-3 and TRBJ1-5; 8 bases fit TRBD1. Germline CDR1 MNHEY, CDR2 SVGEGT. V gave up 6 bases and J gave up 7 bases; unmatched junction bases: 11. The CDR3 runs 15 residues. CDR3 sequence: CASSAGQGIGQPQHF. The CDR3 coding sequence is TGTGCCAGCAGCGCAGGACAGGGAATAGGGCAGCCCCAGCATTTT.

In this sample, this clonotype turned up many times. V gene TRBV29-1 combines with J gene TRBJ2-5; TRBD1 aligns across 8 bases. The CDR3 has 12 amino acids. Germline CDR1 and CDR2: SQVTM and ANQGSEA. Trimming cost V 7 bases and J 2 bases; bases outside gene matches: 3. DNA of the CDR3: TGCAGCGGGACAGGGATGCAAGAGACCCAGTACTTC. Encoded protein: CSGTGMQETQYF.

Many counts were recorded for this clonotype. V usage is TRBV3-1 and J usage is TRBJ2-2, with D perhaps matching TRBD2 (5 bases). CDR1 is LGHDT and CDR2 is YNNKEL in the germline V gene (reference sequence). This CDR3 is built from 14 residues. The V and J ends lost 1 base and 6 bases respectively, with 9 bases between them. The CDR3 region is CASSQGPGAGELFF. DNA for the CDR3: TGTGCCAGCAGCCAAGGGCCCGGGGCCGGGGAGCTGTTTTTT. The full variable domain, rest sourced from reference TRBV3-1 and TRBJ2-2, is DTAVSQTPKYLVTQMGNDKSIKCEQNLGHDTMYWYKQDSKKFLKIMFSYNNKELIINETVPNRFSPKSPDKAHLNLHINSLELGDSAVYFCASSQGPGAGELFFGEGSRLTVL.

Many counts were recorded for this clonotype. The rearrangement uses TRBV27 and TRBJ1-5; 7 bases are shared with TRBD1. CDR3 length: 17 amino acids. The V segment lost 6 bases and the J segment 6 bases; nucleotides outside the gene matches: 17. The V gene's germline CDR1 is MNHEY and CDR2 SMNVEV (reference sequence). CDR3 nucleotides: TGTGCCAGCAGCGCTCCCGGGCGCCCCAGGGGGTTTCAGCCCCAGCATTTT. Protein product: CASSAPGRPRGFQPQHF.

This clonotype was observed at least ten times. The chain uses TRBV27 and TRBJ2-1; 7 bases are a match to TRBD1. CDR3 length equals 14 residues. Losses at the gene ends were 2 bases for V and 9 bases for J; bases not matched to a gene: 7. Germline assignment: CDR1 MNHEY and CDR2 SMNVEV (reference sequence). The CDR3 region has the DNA TGTGCCAGCAGTTTAGGGCAGGGGGTCGGTGAGCAGTTCTTC. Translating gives CASSLGQGVGEQFF.

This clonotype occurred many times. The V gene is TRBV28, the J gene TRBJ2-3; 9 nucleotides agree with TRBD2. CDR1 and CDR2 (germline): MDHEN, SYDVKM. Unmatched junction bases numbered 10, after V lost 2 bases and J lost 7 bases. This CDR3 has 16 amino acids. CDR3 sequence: CASSLTAGGPSNTQYF. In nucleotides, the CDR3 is TGTGCCAGCAGTTTAACGGCGGGAGGGCCGTCGAATACGCAGTATTTT. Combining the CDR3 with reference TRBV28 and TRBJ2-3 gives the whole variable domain DVKVTQSSRYLVKRTGEKVFLECVQDMDHENMFWYRQDPGLGLRLIYFSYDVKMKEKGDIPEGYSVSREKKERFSLILESASTNQTSMYLCASSLTAGGPSNTQYFGPGTRLTVL.

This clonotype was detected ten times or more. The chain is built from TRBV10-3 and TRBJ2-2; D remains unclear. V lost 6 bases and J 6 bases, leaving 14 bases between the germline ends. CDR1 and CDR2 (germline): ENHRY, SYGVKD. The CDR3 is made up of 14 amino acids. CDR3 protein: CAISPTTDSGELFF. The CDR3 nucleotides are TGTGCCATCAGCCCCACGACCGACTCCGGGGAGCTGTTTTTT.

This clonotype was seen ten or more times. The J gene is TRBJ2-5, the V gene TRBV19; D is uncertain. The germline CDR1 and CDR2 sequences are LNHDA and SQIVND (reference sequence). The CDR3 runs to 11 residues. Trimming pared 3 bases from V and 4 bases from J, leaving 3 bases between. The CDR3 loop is CASSMGETQYF. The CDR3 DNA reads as TGTGCCAGTAGTATGGGAGAGACCCAGTACTTC.

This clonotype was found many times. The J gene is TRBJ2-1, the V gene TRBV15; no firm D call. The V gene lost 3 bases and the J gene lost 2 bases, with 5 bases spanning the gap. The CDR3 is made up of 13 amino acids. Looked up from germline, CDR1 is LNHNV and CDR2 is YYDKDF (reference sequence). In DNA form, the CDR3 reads TGTGCCACCAGCAGCACAGCCTACAATGAGCAGTTCTTC. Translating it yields CATSSTAYNEQFF.

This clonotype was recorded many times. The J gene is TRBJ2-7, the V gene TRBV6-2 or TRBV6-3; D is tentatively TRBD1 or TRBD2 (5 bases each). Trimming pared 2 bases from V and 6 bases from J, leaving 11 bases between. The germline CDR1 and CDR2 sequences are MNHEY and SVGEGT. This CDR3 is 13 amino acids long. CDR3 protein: CASSYGGGGEQYF. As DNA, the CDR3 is TGTGCCAGCAGTTACGGGGGTGGAGGCGAGCAGTACTTC.

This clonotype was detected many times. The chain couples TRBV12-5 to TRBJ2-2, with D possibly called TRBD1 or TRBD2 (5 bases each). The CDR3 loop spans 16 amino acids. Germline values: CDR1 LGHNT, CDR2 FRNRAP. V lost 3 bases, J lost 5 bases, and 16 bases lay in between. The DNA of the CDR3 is TGTGCTAGTGGTTTCCGAGGGGCCCCTGATACCGGGGAGCTGTTTTTT. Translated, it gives CASGFRGAPDTGELFF. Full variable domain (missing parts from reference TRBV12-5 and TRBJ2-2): DARVTQTPRHKVTEMGQEVTMRCQPILGHNTVFWYRQTMMQGLELLAYFRNRAPLDDSGMPKDRFSAEMPDATLATLKIQPSEPRDSAVYFCASGFRGAPDTGELFFGEGSRLTVL.

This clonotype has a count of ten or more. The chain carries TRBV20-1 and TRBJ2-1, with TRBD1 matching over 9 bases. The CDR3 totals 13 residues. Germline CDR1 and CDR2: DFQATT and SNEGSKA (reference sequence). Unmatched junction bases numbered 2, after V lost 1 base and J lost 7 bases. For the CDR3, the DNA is TGCAGTGCTAGAGGACAGGGGGAGAATGAGCAGTTCTTC. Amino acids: CSARGQGENEQFF.

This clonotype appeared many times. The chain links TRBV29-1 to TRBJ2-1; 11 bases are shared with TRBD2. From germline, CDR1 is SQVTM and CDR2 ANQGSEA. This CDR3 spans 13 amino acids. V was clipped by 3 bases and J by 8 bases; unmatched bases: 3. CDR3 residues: CSVEPSGRYEQFF. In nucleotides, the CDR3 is TGCAGCGTTGAGCCTAGCGGGAGGTATGAGCAGTTCTTC.

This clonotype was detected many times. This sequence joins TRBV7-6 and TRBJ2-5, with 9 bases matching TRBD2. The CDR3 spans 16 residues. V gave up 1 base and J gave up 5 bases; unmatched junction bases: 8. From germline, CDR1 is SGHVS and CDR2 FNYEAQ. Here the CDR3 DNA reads TGTGCCAGCAGCTTAGAGGCGGGAGGGCCCTCTGAGACCCAGTACTTC. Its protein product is CASSLEAGGPSETQYF.

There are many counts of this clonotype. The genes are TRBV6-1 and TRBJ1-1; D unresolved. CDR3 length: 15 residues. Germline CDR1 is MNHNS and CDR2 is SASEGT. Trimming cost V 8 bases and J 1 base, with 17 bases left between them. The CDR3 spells CASAKHGGPNTEAFF. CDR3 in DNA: TGTGCCAGCGCAAAACACGGAGGTCCGAACACTGAAGCTTTCTTT.

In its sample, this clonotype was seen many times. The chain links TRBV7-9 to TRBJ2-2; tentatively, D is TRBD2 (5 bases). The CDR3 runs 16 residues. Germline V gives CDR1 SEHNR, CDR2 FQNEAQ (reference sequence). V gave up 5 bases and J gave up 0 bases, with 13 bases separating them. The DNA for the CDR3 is TGTGCCAGCAGCCCCTGGGAGATAACGAACACCGGGGAGCTGTTTTTT. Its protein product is CASSPWEITNTGELFF.

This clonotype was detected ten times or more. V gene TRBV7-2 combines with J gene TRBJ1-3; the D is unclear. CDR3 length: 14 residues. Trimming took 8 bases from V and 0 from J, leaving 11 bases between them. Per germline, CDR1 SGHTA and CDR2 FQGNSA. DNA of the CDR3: TGTGCCAGCGGGTTGGGGAGCTCTGGAAACACCATATATTTT. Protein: CASGLGSSGNTIYF. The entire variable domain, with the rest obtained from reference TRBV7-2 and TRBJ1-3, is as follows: GAGVSQSPSNKVTEKGKDVELRCDPISGHTALYWYRQSLGQGLEFLIYFQGNSAPDKSGLPSDRFSAERTGGSVSTLTIQRTQQEDSAVYLCASGLGSSGNTIYFGEGSWLTVV.

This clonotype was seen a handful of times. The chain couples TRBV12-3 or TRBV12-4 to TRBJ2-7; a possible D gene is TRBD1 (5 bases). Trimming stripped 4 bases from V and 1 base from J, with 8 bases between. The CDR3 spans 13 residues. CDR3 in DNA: TGTGCCAGCAGTTACAGGATATCCTACGAGCAGTACTTC. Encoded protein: CASSYRISYEQYF.

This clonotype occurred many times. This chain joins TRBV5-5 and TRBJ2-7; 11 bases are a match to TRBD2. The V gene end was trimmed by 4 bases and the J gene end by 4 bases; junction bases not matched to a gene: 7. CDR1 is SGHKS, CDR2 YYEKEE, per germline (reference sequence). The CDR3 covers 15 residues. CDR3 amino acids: CASSLRLAGSYEQYF. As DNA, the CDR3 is TGTGCCAGCAGCCTAAGACTAGCGGGAAGTTACGAGCAGTACTTC.